This T cell receptor (beta chain) was found in a study of T cell clones after liver transplantation. Study context: Graft-donor-reactive sequences were compared with third-party-reactive TCRbeta sequences from pre-transplant mixed lymphocyte reactions.

Measured with immunoSEQ multiplex PCR; TCRdb has only the in-frame clones, and not every one. The sample lists about 100,000 clones; approximately 78% were seen once. The CDR3 is 13 residues long. Germline-derived CDR1 and CDR2 are LNHNV and YYDKDF (reference sequence). V lost 1 base and J 3 bases, leaving 6 bases between the germline ends. The sequenced sample was CD4+ T cells from blood, obtained before liver transplant. V gene TRBV15 combines with J gene TRBJ1-1; weak D call: TRBD1 (5 bases). The clonotype was recovered from a human donor who received a liver transplant. CDR3 loop: CATSRARDTEAFF. The CDR3 nucleotides read TGTGCCACCAGCAGAGCCAGGGACACTGAAGCTTTCTTT.